A selection of T cell receptor beta chains follows, all from one sample in a study of T cell changes during pregnancy in multiple sclerosis. Sequencing was performed with immunoSEQ multiplex PCR; in TCRdb, only in-frame clones are kept and a portion is missing. The sample consists of about 93,000 clones, 85% to 95% of them appearing once. The material was peripheral blood, obtained after pregnancy. The receptor source for this set is a female donor with multiple sclerosis, enrolled in a pregnancy study. Both conserved end residues are part of each CDR3. The D gene is left open where the match is weak. Where a row states a size, it is once, few, many or the class of an expanded clone; other rows omit it.

V gene	J gene	clone size	D gene	CDR3 protein	CDR3 DNA
TRBV19	TRBJ1-5	NA	NA	CASQVSGSNQPQHF	TGTGCCAGTCAGGTGTCTGGAAGCAATCAGCCCCAGCATTTT
TRBV7-6	TRBJ2-2	NA	NA	CASSRGNTGELFF	TGTGCCAGCAGTAGAGGGAACACCGGGGAGCTGTTTTTT
TRBV11-2	TRBJ1-3	NA	NA	CASSPRVDSGNTIYF	TGTGCCAGCAGCCCCCGGGTGGACTCTGGAAACACCATATATTTT
TRBV7-3	TRBJ2-2	NA	NA	CASSLYPGMVIGELFF	TGTGCCAGCAGCTTATACCCAGGGATGGTTATCGGGGAGCTGTTTTTT
TRBV7-2	TRBJ2-1	NA	TRBD2	CASSLAYRAGGAQFF	TGTGCCAGCAGCTTAGCGTATCGAGCCGGGGGGGCCCAGTTCTTC
TRBV27	TRBJ1-4	NA	NA	CASSLSGLIENEKLFF	TGTGCCAGCAGTTTGTCCGGACTGATCGAGAATGAAAAACTGTTTTTT
TRBV19	TRBJ2-2	NA	TRBD2	CASSAKAGRGRYTGELFF	TGTGCCAGTAGTGCAAAGGCGGGGCGGGGGAGATACACCGGGGAGCTGTTTTTT
TRBV7-8	TRBJ2-2	NA	NA	CASQGGKNTGELFF	TGTGCCAGCCAGGGCGGCAAGAACACCGGGGAGCTGTTTTTT
TRBV2	TRBJ2-7	once	NA	CASSDEGGGNYEQYF	TGTGCCAGCAGTGACGAGGGCGGAGGAAACTACGAGCAGTACTTC
TRBV6-6	TRBJ2-3	NA	TRBD2	CASMGGGTDTQYF	TGTGCCTCAATGGGAGGGGGCACAGATACGCAGTATTTT
TRBV5-1	TRBJ1-1	NA	NA	CASSSEGGNTEAFF	TGCGCCAGCAGCTCAGAAGGAGGGAACACTGAAGCTTTCTTT
TRBV27	TRBJ1-5	NA	TRBD1	CPFGDRGDNQPQHF	TGTCCTTTTGGGGACAGGGGAGATAATCAGCCCCAGCATTTT
TRBV5-1	TRBJ1-5	once	TRBD1	CASSLQGASNQPQHF	TGCGCCAGCAGCCTACAGGGGGCTAGCAATCAGCCCCAGCATTTT
TRBV11-3	TRBJ2-2	NA	TRBD2	CASSPRSGGAGGELFF	TGTGCCAGCAGCCCCAGAAGCGGGGGGGCCGGCGGGGAGCTGTTTTTT
TRBV6-1	TRBJ1-4	NA	NA	CARGLARAEGEKLFF	TGTGCCAGGGGTCTGGCAAGGGCGGAGGGGGAAAAACTGTTTTTT
TRBV19	TRBJ2-5	NA	TRBD2	CASSIPSGRQETQYF	TGTGCCAGTAGTATTCCGAGCGGGAGGCAAGAGACCCAGTACTTC
TRBV5-1	TRBJ1-2	NA	NA	CASSNGGTNYGYTF	TGCGCCAGCTCTAACGGAGGTACTAACTATGGCTACACCTTC
TRBV27	TRBJ1-5	NA	TRBD1	CASSLVRTGGLAPQHF	TGTGCCAGCAGTTTAGTCCGTACAGGGGGCCTAGCGCCCCAGCATTTT
TRBV18	TRBJ2-7	once	NA	CASSPEILEYNEQYF	TGTGCCAGCTCACCGGAGATTTTAGAATACAACGAGCAGTACTTC
TRBV5-1	TRBJ2-5	NA	TRBD1	CASSADRAKGTQYF	TGCGCCAGCAGCGCGGACAGGGCCAAGGGGACCCAGTACTTC
TRBV6-1	TRBJ2-7	NA	TRBD2	CASINWGGIYEQYF	TGTGCCAGCATTAATTGGGGGGGTATCTACGAGCAGTACTTC
TRBV19	TRBJ2-7	NA	NA	CASRPGHFSYEQYF	TGTGCCAGTAGACCCGGACATTTTTCTTACGAGCAGTACTTC
TRBV5-6	TRBJ2-3	NA	NA	CASSRPDHIQGPDTQYF	TGTGCCAGCAGCAGACCCGATCACATCCAGGGCCCAGATACGCAGTATTTT
TRBV13	TRBJ1-2	once	NA	CASSLGQQSRWGYTF	TGTGCCAGCAGCTTAGGCCAACAGTCTCGTTGGGGCTACACCTTC
TRBV6-1	TRBJ2-7	NA	TRBD1	CASSPQGQGGQYF	TGTGCCAGCAGCCCACAGGGACAGGGCGGGCAGTACTTC
TRBV11-1	TRBJ2-7	NA	NA	CASSRRAWRSQSHEQYF	TGTGCCAGCAGCCGGCGGGCGTGGAGGTCGCAGTCGCACGAGCAGTACTTC
TRBV13	TRBJ2-2	NA	NA	CASNFQSNTGELFF	TGTGCCAGCAACTTTCAATCGAACACCGGGGAGCTGTTTTTT
TRBV18	TRBJ2-7	NA	NA	CASSPGNRGYEQYF	TGTGCCAGCTCACCTGGAAATAGGGGCTACGAGCAGTACTTC
TRBV4-1	TRBJ1-4	NA	TRBD1	CASSRIGQDPEKLFF	TGCGCCAGCAGCCGTATAGGACAGGACCCAGAAAAACTGTTTTTT
TRBV7-6	TRBJ2-7	NA	TRBD2	CASSLVAGDDEQYF	TGTGCCAGCAGCTTAGTAGCGGGAGACGACGAGCAGTACTTC
TRBV6-5	TRBJ2-7	NA	NA	CATSWVAGSAYEQYF	TGTGCCACCAGTTGGGTCGCGGGCTCCGCCTACGAGCAGTACTTC
TRBV27	TRBJ2-2	NA	NA	CASSLSRGVTGELFF	TGTGCCAGCAGCCTATCCAGGGGAGTCACCGGGGAGCTGTTTTTT
TRBV19	TRBJ1-5	NA	NA	CASRTADSNQPQHF	TGTGCCAGTAGGACCGCGGATAGCAATCAGCCCCAGCATTTT
TRBV9	TRBJ2-1	NA	TRBD2	CASSVGPGLAGVNEQFF	TGTGCCAGCAGCGTAGGACCGGGACTAGCGGGAGTCAATGAGCAGTTCTTC
TRBV25-1	TRBJ1-2	NA	NA	CASSGSRVYGYTF	TGTGCCAGCAGTGGGTCCAGGGTCTATGGCTACACCTTC
TRBV20-1	TRBJ2-1	NA	NA	CSARGTLEQFF	TGCAGTGCTAGAGGGACTTTGGAGCAGTTCTTC